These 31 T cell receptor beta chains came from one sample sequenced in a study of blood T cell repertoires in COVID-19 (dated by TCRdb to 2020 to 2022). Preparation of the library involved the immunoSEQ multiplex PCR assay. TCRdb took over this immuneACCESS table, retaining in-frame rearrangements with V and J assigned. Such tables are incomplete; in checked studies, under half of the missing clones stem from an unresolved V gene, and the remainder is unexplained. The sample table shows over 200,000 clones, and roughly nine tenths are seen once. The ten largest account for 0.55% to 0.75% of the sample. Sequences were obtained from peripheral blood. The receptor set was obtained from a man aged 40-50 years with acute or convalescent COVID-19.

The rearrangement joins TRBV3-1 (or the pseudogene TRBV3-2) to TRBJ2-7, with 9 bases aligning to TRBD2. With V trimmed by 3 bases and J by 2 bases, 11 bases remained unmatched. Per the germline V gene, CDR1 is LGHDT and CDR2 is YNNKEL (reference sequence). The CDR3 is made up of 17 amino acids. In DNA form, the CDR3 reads TGTGCCAGCAGCCAGTCCGTAGCGGGAGTTTACCCCTACGAGCAGTACTTC. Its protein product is CASSQSVAGVYPYEQYF.

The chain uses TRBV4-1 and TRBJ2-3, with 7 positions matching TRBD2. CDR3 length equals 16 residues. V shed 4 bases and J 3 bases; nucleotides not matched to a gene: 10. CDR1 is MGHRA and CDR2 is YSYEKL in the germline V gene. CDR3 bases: TGCGCCAGCAGCCCTCGCGGGAGCGGGATTACAGATACGCAGTATTTT. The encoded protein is CASSPRGSGITDTQYF.

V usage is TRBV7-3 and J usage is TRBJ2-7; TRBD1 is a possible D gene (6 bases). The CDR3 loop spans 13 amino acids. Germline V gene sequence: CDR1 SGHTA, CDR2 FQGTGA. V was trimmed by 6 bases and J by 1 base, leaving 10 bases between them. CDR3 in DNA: TGTGCCAGCAGTCCTACAGGGTCCTACGAGCAGTACTTC. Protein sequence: CASSPTGSYEQYF.

CDR3 coding DNA: TGTGCCAGCAGTCTTAGCCGGACAGGCTATGGCTACACCTTC. Amino acid sequence: CASSLSRTGYGYTF. This chain uses TRBV28 with TRBJ1-2, with 7 bases fitting TRBD1. V lost 5 bases and J lost 4; bases outside the gene matches: 7. CDR1 is MDHEN and CDR2 is SYDVKM in the germline V gene. The CDR3 extends over 14 amino acids.

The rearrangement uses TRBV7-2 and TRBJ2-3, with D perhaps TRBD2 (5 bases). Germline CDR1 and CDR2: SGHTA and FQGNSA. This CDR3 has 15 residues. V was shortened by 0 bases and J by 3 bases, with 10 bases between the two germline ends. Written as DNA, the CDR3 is TGTGCCAGCAGCTTAGCTTCCAGCGGAACAGATACGCAGTATTTT. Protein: CASSLASSGTDTQYF. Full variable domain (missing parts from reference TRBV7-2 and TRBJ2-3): GAGVSQSPSNKVTEKGKDVELRCDPISGHTALYWYRQSLGQGLEFLIYFQGNSAPDKSGLPSDRFSAERTGGSVSTLTIQRTQQEDSAVYLCASSLASSGTDTQYFGPGTRLTVL.

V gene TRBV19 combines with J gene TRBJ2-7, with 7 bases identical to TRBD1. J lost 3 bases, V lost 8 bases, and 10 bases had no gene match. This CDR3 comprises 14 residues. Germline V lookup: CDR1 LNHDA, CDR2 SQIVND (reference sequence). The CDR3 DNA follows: TGTGCCAGTGGAGCATCCGGGACAGACTACGAGCAGTACTTC. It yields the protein CASGASGTDYEQYF.

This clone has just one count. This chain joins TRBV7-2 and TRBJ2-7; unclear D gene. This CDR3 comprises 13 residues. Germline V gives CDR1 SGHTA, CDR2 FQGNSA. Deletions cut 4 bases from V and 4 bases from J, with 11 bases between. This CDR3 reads CASSSPFGYEQYF. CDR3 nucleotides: TGTGCCAGCAGCTCCCCATTCGGGTACGAGCAGTACTTC.

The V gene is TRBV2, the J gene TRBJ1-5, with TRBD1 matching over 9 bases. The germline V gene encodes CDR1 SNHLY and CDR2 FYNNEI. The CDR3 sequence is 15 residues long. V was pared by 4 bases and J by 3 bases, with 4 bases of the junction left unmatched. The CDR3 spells CASSVGTGINQPQHF. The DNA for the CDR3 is TGTGCCAGCAGTGTAGGGACAGGGATCAATCAGCCCCAGCATTTT.

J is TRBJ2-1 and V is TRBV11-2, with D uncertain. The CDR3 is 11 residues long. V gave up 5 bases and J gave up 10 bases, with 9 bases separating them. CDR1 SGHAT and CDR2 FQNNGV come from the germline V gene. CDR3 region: CASSPLLEQFF. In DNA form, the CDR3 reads TGTGCCAGCAGCCCCCTTCTCGAGCAGTTCTTC.

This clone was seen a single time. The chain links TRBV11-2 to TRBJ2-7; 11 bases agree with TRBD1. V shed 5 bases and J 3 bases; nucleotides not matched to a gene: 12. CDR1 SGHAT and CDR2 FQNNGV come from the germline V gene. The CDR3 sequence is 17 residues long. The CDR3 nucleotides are TGTGCCAGCAGCCCACCAGGACAGGGGGCCCCCTACTACGAGCAGTACTTC. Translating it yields CASSPPGQGAPYYEQYF.

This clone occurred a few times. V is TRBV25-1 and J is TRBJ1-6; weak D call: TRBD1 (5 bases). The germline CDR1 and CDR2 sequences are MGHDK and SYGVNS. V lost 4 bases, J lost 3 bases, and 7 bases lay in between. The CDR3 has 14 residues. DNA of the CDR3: TGTGCCAGCAGTGGGGGCTTCTATAATTCACCCCTCCACTTT. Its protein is CASSGGFYNSPLHF.

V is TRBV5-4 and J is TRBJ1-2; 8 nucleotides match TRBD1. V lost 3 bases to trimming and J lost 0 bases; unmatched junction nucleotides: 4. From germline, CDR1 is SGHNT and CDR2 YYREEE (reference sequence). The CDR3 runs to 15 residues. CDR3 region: CASSSRTGTNYGYTF. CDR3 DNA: TGTGCCAGCAGCTCGCGGACAGGGACTAACTATGGCTACACCTTC. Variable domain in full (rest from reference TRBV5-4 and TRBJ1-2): ETGVTQSPTHLIKTRGQQVTLRCSSQSGHNTVSWYQQALGQGPQFIFQYYREEENGRGNFPPRFSGLQFPNYSSELNVNALELDDSALYLCASSSRTGTNYGYTFGSGTRLTVV.

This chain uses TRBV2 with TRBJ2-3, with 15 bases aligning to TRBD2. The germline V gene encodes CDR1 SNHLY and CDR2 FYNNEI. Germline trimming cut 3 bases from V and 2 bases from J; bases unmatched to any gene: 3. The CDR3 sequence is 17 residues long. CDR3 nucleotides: TGTGCCAGCAGTGACTGGACTAGCGGGGGGGCCACAGATACGCAGTATTTT. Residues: CASSDWTSGGATDTQYF.

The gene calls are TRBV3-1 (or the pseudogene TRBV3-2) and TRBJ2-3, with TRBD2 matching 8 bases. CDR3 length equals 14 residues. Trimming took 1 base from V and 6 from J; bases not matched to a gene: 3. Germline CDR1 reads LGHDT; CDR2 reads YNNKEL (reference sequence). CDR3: CASSQGGLVDTQYF. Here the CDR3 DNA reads TGTGCCAGCAGCCAAGGGGGACTAGTGGATACGCAGTATTTT.

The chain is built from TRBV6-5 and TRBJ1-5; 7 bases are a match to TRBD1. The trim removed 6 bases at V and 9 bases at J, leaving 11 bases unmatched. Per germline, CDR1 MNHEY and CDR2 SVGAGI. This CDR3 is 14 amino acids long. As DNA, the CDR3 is TGTGCCAGCAGACTACAGGGGCGCGACAGGCCCCAGCATTTT. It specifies CASRLQGRDRPQHF.

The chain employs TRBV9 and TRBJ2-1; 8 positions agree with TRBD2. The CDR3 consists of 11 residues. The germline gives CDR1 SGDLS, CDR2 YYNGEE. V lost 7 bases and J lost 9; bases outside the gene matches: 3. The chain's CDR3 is CASRGGGEQFF. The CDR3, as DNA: TGTGCCAGCCGGGGGGGCGGTGAGCAGTTCTTC.

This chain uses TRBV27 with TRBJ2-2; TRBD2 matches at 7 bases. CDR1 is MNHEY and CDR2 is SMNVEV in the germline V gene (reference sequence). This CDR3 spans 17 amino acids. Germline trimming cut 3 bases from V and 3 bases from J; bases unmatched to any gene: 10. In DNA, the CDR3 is TGTGCCAGCAGTTTTAAGACGGCGGGGGTTCACACCGGGGAGCTGTTTTTT. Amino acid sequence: CASSFKTAGVHTGELFF.

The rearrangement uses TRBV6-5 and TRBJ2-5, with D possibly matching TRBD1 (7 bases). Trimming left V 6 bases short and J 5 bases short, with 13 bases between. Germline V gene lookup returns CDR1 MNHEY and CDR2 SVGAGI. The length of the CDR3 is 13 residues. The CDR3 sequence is CASRSQGRETQYF. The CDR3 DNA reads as TGTGCCAGCAGATCACAGGGGAGGGAGACCCAGTACTTC.

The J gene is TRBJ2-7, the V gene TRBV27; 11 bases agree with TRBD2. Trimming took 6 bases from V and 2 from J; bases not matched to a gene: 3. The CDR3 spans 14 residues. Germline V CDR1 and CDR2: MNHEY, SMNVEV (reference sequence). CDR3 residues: CASRLAGGTYEQYF. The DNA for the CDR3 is TGTGCCAGCAGGCTAGCGGGGGGAACCTACGAGCAGTACTTC.

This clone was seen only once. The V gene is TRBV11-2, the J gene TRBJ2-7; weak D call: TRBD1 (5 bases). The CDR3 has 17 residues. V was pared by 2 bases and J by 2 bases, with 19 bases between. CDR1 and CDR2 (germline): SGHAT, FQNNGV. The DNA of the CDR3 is TGTGCCAGCAGCTTATTCGTTACTCAGGGCCTACCCTACGAGCAGTACTTC. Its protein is CASSLFVTQGLPYEQYF.

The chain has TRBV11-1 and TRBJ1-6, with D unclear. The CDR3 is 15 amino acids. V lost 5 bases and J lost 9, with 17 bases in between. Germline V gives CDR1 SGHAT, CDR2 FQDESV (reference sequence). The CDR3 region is CASSPSTRRGSPLHF. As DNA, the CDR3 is TGTGCCAGCAGCCCTTCAACCCGACGGGGTTCACCCCTCCACTTT.

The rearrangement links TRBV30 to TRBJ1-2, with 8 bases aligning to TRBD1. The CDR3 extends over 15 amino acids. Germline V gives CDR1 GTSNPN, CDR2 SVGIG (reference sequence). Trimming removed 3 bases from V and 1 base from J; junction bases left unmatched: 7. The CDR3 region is CAWSFGQGVNYGYTF. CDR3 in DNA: TGTGCCTGGAGCTTTGGACAGGGCGTTAACTATGGCTACACCTTC.

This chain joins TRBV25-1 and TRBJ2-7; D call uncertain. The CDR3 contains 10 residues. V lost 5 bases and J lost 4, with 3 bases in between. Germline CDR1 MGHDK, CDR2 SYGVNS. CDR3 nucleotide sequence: TGTGCCAGCAGTTTATACGAGCAGTACTTC. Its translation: CASSLYEQYF.

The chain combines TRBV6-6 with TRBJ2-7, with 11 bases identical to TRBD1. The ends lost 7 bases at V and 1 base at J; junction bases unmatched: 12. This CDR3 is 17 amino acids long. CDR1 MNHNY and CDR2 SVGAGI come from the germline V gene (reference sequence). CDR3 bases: TGTGCCAGCACTCGGGGACAGGGGGGAAGGGGTTCCTACGAGCAGTACTTC. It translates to CASTRGQGGRGSYEQYF.

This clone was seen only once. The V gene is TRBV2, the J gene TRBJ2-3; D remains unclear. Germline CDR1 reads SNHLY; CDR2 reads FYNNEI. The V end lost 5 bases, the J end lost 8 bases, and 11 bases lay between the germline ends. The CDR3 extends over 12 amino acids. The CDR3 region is CASSRLGSTQYF. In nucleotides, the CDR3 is TGTGCCAGCAGTAGACTCGGTAGTACGCAGTATTTT.

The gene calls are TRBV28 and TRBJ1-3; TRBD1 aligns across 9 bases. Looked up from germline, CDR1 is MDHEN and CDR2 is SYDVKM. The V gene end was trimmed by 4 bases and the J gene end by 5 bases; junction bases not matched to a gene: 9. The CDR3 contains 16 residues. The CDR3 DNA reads TGTGCCAGCAGTTATACCGGGACAGGGCGTCGAAACACCATATATTTT. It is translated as CASSYTGTGRRNTIYF.

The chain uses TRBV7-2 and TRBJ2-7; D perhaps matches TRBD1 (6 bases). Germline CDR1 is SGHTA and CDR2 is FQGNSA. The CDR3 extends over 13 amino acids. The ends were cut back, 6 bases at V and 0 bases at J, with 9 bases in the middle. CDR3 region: CASSWDNSYEQYF. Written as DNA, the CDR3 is TGTGCCAGCAGTTGGGACAACTCCTACGAGCAGTACTTC.

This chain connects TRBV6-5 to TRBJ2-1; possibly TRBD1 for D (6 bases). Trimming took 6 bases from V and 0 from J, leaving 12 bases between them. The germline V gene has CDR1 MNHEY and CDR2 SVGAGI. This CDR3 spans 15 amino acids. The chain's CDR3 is CASRGALSSYNEQFF. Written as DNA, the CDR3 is TGTGCCAGCAGGGGGGCCTTAAGCTCCTACAATGAGCAGTTCTTC.

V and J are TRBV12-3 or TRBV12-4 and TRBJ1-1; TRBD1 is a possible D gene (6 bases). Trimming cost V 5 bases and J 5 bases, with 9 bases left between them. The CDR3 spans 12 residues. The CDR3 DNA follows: TGTGCCAGCAGTCCTCAGGGGACTGAAGCTTTCTTT. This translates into CASSPQGTEAFF.

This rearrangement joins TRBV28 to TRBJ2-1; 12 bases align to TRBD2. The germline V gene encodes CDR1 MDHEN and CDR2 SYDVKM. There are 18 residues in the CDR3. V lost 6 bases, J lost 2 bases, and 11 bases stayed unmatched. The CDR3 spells CASSPAGTSGWAYNEQFF. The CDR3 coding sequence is TGTGCCAGCAGCCCTGCCGGGACTAGCGGGTGGGCCTACAATGAGCAGTTCTTC. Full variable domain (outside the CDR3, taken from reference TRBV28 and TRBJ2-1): DVKVTQSSRYLVKRTGEKVFLECVQDMDHENMFWYRQDPGLGLRLIYFSYDVKMKEKGDIPEGYSVSREKKERFSLILESASTNQTSMYLCASSPAGTSGWAYNEQFFGPGTRLTVL.

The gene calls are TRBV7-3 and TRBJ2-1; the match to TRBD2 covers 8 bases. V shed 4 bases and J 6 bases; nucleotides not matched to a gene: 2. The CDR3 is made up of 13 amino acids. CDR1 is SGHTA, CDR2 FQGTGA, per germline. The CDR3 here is CASSSGTSNEQFF. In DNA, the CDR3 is TGTGCCAGCAGCTCCGGGACTAGCAATGAGCAGTTCTTC.